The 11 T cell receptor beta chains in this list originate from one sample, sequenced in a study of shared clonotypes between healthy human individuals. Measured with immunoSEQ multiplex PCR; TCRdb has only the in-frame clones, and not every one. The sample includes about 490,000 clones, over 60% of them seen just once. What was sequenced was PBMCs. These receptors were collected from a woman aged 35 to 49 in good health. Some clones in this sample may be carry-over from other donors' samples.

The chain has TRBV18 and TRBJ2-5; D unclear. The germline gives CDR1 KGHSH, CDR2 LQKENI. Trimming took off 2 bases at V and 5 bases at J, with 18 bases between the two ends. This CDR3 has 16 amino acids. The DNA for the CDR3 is TGTGCCAGCTCACCAAAATTGGCCTCCAGAGAGGAGACCCAGTACTTC. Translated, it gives CASSPKLASREETQYF.

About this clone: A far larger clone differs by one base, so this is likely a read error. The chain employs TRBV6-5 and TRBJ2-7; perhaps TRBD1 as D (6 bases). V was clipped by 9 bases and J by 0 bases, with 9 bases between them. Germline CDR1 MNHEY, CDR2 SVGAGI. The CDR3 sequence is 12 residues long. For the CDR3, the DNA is TGTGCCAGTGCACAGGGCTCCTACGAGCAGTACTTC. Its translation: CASAQGSYEQYF.

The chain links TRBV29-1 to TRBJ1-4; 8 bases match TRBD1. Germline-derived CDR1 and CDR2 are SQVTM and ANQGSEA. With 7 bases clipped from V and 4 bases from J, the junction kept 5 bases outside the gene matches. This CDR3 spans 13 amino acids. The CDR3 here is CSALTGVNEKLFF. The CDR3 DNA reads TGCAGCGCTCTGACAGGGGTTAATGAAAAACTGTTTTTT. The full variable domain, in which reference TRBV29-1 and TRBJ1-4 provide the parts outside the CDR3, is SAVISQKPSRDICQRGTSLTIQCQVDSQVTMMFWYRQQPGQSLTLIATANQGSEATYESGFVIDKFPISRPNLTFSTLTVSNMSPEDSSIYLCSALTGVNEKLFFGSGTQLSVL.

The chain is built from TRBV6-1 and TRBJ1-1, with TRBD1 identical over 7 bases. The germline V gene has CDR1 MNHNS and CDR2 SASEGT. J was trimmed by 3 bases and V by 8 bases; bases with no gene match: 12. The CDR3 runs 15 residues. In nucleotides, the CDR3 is TGTGCCAGCTTCGGAATCAGGGGGTTTGACACTGAAGCTTTCTTT. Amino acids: CASFGIRGFDTEAFF.

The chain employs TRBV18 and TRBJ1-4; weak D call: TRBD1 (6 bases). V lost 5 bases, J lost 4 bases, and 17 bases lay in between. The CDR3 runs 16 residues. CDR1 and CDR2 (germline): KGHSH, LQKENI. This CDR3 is CASSKEQGQINEKLFF. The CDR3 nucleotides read TGTGCCAGCTCAAAAGAACAGGGACAAATTAATGAAAAACTGTTTTTT.

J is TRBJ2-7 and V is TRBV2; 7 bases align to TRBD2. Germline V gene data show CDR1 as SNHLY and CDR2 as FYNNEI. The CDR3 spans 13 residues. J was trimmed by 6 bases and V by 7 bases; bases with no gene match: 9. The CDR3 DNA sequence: TGTGCCAGCAACCTGGCGGGAGCGAGCGAGCAGTACTTC. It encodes CASNLAGASEQYF.

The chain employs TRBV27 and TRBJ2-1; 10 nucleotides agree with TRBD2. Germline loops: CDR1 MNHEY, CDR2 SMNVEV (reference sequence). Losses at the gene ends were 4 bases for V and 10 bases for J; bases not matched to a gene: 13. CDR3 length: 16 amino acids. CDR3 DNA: TGTGCCAGCAGTTCCGGCAACCCGATGGGACTAGCGGAGCAGTTCTTC. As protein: CASSSGNPMGLAEQFF.

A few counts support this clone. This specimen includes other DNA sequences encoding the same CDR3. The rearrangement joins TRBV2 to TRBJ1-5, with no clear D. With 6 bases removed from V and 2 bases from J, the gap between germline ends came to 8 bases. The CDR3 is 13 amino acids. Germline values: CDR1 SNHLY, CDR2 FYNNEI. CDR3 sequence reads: CASRGWGNQPQHF. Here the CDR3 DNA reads TGTGCCAGCAGGGGCTGGGGCAATCAGCCCCAGCATTTT.

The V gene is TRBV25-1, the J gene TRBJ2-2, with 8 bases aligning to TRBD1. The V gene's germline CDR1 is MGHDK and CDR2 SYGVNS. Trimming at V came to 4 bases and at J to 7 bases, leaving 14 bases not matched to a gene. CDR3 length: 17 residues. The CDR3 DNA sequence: TGTGCCAGCAGTGTGGCAGGGGGCGCTTTTATTCACGGGGAGCTGTTTTTT. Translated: CASSVAGGAFIHGELFF. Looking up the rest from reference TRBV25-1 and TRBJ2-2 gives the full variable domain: EADIYQTPRYLVIGTGKKITLECSQTMGHDKMYWYQQDPGMELHLIHYSYGVNSTEKGDLSSESTVSRIRTEHFPLTLESARPSHTSQYLCASSVAGGAFIHGELFFGEGSRLTVL.

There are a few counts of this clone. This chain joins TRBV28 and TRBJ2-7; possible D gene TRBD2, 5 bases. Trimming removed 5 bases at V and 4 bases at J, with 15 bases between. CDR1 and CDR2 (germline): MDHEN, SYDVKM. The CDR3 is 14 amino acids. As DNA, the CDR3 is TGTGCCAGCAGTCGCCGAGGGTATGGGTACGAGCAGTACTTC. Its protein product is CASSRRGYGYEQYF.

Written as DNA, the CDR3 is TGTGCCACCAGCACCCGTCGACTAGCCCTCACCTACAATGAGCAGTTCTTC. It yields the protein CATSTRRLALTYNEQFF. This sequence joins TRBV15 and TRBJ2-1; TRBD2 matches 7 bases. The CDR3 spans 17 residues. The V and J ends lost 4 bases and 2 bases, in that order; junction bases with no gene match: 11. CDR1 and CDR2 from the germline V gene are LNHNV and YYDKDF (reference sequence).